A selection of T cell receptor beta chains follows, all from one sample in a study of T cell responses to AZD1222 COVID-19 vaccine. Sequencing was performed with immunoSEQ multiplex PCR; in TCRdb, only in-frame clones are kept and a portion is missing. The sample has around 130,000 clones, 85% to 90% seen once; the top ten hold more than 10%. Sample: peripheral blood, taken on day 0 of AZD1222 vaccination. The receptors come from an adult in good health. The CDR3 runs from the conserved cysteine through the conserved F or W. Fields, in order: CDR3 protein, CDR3 DNA, clone size, J gene, V gene, D gene. D genes are given only for firm matches. Clone size, where shown, is once, few, many, or a class for clones that have expanded.

CSSWTGNTEAFF,TGCAGCTCTTGGACAGGGAACACTGAAGCTTTCTTT,once,TRBJ1-1,TRBV29-1,TRBD1
CASSYSFRPGNTIYF,TGTGCCAGCAGTTACTCGTTTAGGCCTGGAAACACCATATATTTT,NA,TRBJ1-3,TRBV6-5,NA
CASSAGRGLMETQYF,TGCGCCAGCAGCGCGGGACGCGGCCTTATGGAGACCCAGTACTTC,NA,TRBJ2-5,TRBV4-1,NA
CASSSPGQGSTGELFF,TGCGCCAGCAGCTCTCCGGGACAGGGGAGCACCGGGGAGCTGTTTTTT,many,TRBJ2-2,TRBV5-1,TRBD1
CASSQADRSAGELFF,TGTGCCAGCAGCCAAGCGGACAGGTCCGCCGGGGAGCTGTTTTTT,NA,TRBJ2-2,TRBV3-1/TRBV3-2,TRBD1
CASSLLFGGGAYEQYF,TGTGCCAGCAGTTTATTATTCGGCGGGGGCGCCTACGAGCAGTACTTC,NA,TRBJ2-7,TRBV28,NA
CASSLVAGALNSGNTIYF,TGTGCCAGCAGCCTCGTTGCAGGGGCCCTTAACTCTGGAAACACCATATATTTT,NA,TRBJ1-3,TRBV9,NA
CASSFGTTEAFF,TGTGCCAGCAGCTTTGGGACAACTGAAGCTTTCTTT,NA,TRBJ1-1,TRBV5-5,NA
CASSLVQGATNEKLFF,TGTGCCAGCAGCTTGGTTCAGGGGGCAACCAATGAAAAACTGTTTTTT,NA,TRBJ1-4,TRBV5-5,TRBD1
CASSLDYRGEQYF,TGTGCCAGCAGCTTAGATTACCGGGGCGAGCAGTACTTC,few,TRBJ2-7,TRBV11-3,NA
CASSLAVGDLYGYTF,TGTGCCAGCAGCTTAGCGGTCGGGGACCTATATGGCTACACCTTC,NA,TRBJ1-2,TRBV7-2,NA
CASSLCFKPHTDTQYF,TGTGCCAGCAGCTTATGCTTCAAACCTCACACAGATACGCAGTATTTT,NA,TRBJ2-3,TRBV7-4,NA
CASSLALTTSTDTQYF,TGCGCCAGCAGCTTGGCCCTGACGACTAGCACAGATACGCAGTATTTT,NA,TRBJ2-3,TRBV5-1,NA
CASSRDRVADTQYF,TGTGCCAGCAGTCGGGACAGGGTGGCAGATACGCAGTATTTT,NA,TRBJ2-3,TRBV6-5,TRBD1
CASSPDTAEQFF,TGTGCCAGCAGTCCCGATACGGCTGAGCAGTTCTTC,NA,TRBJ2-1,TRBV27,NA
CASSLGQNTEAFF,TGTGCCAGCAGCTTAGGACAGAACACTGAAGCTTTCTTT,NA,TRBJ1-1,TRBV6-5,NA
CASSLSGHYNSPLHF,TGTGCCAGCAGCTTGTCGGGACACTATAATTCACCCCTCCACTTT,NA,TRBJ1-6,TRBV5-6,NA
CAISDRAGGRETQYF,TGTGCCATCAGTGATCGAGCGGGGGGGCGAGAGACCCAGTACTTC,NA,TRBJ2-5,TRBV10-3,TRBD2
CARSPRLVRYEQYF,TGTGCCAGAAGCCCGAGACTGGTTCGTTACGAGCAGTACTTC,NA,TRBJ2-7,TRBV5-3,NA
CASSQAPQAGELFF,TGTGCCAGCAGCCAAGCCCCACAGGCCGGGGAGCTGTTTTTT,NA,TRBJ2-2,TRBV3-1/TRBV3-2,NA
CASSLVPAGSTEAFF,TGTGCCAGCAGCTTAGTTCCGGCGGGATCCACTGAAGCTTTCTTT,NA,TRBJ1-1,TRBV7-2,NA
CASSLAGGPFTGELFF,TGTGCCAGCAGCTTAGCGGGAGGGCCGTTTACCGGGGAGCTGTTTTTT,NA,TRBJ2-2,TRBV7-2,TRBD2
CASSLQGTFSGTSYEQYF,TGTGCCAGCAGTTTACAGGGGACCTTTAGCGGGACTAGCTACGAGCAGTACTTC,NA,TRBJ2-7,TRBV27,TRBD2